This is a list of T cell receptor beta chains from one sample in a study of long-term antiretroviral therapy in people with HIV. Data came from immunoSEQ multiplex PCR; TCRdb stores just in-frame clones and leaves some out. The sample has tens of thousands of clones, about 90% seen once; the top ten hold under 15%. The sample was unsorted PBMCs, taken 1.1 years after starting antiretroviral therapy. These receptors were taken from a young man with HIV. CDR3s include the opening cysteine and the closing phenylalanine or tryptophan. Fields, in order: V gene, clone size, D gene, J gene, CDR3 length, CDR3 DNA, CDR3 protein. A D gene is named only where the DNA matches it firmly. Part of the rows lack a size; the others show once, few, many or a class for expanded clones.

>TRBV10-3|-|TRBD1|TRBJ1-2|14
TGTGCCATCAGTGTGGACAGGGGAATCGATGGCTACACCTTC
CAISVDRGIDGYTF
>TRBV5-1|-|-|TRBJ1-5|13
TGCGCCAGCAGCTTAGACAGTAATCAGCCCCAGCATTTT
CASSLDSNQPQHF
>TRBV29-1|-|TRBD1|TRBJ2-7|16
TGCAGCGTTCTAATTTGGGACAGGGCCCTCTCCTACGAGCAGTACTTC
CSVLIWDRALSYEQYF
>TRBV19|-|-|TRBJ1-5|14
TGTGCCACCCATGCATGGGGCAGCAATCAGCCCCAGCATTTT
CATHAWGSNQPQHF
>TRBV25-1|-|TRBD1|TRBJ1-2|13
TGTGCCAGCAGGGACAGGGTGTATAATGGCTACACCTTC
CASRDRVYNGYTF
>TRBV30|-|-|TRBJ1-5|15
TGTGCCTGGAGTGTACCCCAAGGGCGAATTAAGCCCCAGCATTTT
CAWSVPQGRIKPQHF
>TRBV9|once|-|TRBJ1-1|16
TGTGCCAGCAGCGTAGGCACAGGCGGGTTTAACACTGAAGCTTTCTTT
CASSVGTGGFNTEAFF
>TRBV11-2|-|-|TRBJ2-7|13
TGTGCCAGCAGCCTAGGGGGTGCCAGCGAGCAGTACTTC
CASSLGGASEQYF
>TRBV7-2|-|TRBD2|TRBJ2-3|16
TGTGCCAGCAGCGAACGACTAGCGGGCCCCACAGATACGCAGTATTTT
CASSERLAGPTDTQYF
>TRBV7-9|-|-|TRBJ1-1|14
TGTGCCAGCAGCTTGACGTGGGAAAACACTGAAGCTTTCTTT
CASSLTWENTEAFF
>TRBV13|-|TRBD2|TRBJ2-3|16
TGTGCCAGCAGCCCGCCCCTGGAGGTAGCGGGAGATACGCAGTATTTT
CASSPPLEVAGDTQYF